The clone carrying this TCR beta chain was found once. What it binds is not known. This entry comes from a study of graft-versus-host responses after intestinal transplantation. Findings of the study overall: GvH clones detected in recipient marrow included some appearing first in ileum or blood.

Profiling relied on immunoSEQ multiplex PCR, and the TCRdb table lists in-frame clones only, not all of them. The table includes 85,000 to 100,000 clones, around 90% detected once. The CDR3 is 12 residues long. J was trimmed by 8 bases and V by 6 bases; bases with no gene match: 3. Germline V gene data show CDR1 as MNHEY and CDR2 as SVGAGI. This sequence was found in a human donor who was the organ donor for an intestinal transplant. This sequence joins TRBV6-5 and TRBJ2-1; 8 bases agree with TRBD1. Sequencing used unstimulated CD8+ T cells sorted from spleen or lymph node cells, obtained before transplant. The DNA of the CDR3 is TGTGCCAGCAGCCCGGACAGGGATGAGCAGTTCTTC. This gives the protein CASSPDRDEQFF.